This T cell receptor (beta chain) appears in the sequencing data of a study of T cell responses to AZD1222 COVID-19 vaccine. Findings and limits, study-wide: Reportedly, close to half of spike-specific TCRs are directed against unmutated variant regions.

With regard to this clone: Its antigen is currently unknown.

The assay was immunoSEQ multiplex PCR, and TCRdb's table has in-frame clones only and misses some. Of about 120,000 clones listed, approximately 90% are singletons. V lost 5 bases to trimming and J lost 4 bases, with 4 bases between them. CDR1 and CDR2 from the germline V gene are KGHDR and SFDVKD. The CDR3 is 12 residues long. The V gene is TRBV24-1, the J gene TRBJ2-2, with D uncertain. This receptor was identified in an adult who received the AZD1222 COVID-19 vaccine. The source material was peripheral blood, sampled 28 days after the second AZD1222 dose. CDR3 in amino acids: CATSVSTGELFF. For the CDR3, the DNA is TGTGCCACCAGTGTTTCCACCGGGGAGCTGTTTTTT.